The clone carrying this T cell receptor (beta chain) has just one count. Its target is unknown. Between the trimmed V and J ends, which lost 2 bases and 3 bases, there was a span of 12 bases. The germline gives CDR1 SGHNT, CDR2 YYREEE (reference sequence). CDR3 length equals 14 residues. The data originate from a study of cytomegalovirus exposure and HLA in healthy donors. Study results and caveats: Among the sequence variants, a highly shared cluster was likely an artifact of sequencing. When analyzed later, the rates of TCR association showed variation by HLA locus, with DRB1 the most and HLA-C the fewest. In a later analysis, the majority of CMV-associated beta chains seemingly showed HLA restriction.

With 60 Vbeta and 13 Jbeta primers, the PCR was carried out. Assay used: immunoSEQ multiplex PCR; TCRdb lists only in-frame clones, some missing. The sample holds more than 150,000 clones, 70% to 90% seen once. The source material was PBMCs. The clonotype originates from a woman under 40 in good health and CMV-seronegative. The chain has TRBV5-4 and TRBJ2-7; a weak D match, TRBD1 (5 bases). DNA for the CDR3: TGTGCCAGCAGCTTTCCAGGGATGGGCTACGAGCAGTACTTC. It codes for CASSFPGMGYEQYF.